Listed below are T cell receptor beta chains from one sample, sequenced in a study of beta chain features in type 1 diabetes. Method: immunoSEQ multiplex PCR; TCRdb's copy keeps in-frame clones and lacks some. The sample comprises about 930,000 clones, around a sixth of which are singletons, and around 0.02% rests with the top ten. Sample: naive CD4+ T cells from blood. Every receptor here comes from a woman aged 18-29 years in good health. CDR3s include the opening cysteine and the closing phenylalanine or tryptophan. D genes are given only for firm matches. Size is stated for part of the rows, as once, few or many counts, or as a class when the clone is expanded.

>TRBV19|TRBD2|19|NA|TRBJ2-1
CASSPRLAGGKKPYNEQFF
TGTGCCAGTAGTCCCCGACTAGCGGGAGGGAAAAAACCCTACAATGAGCAGTTCTTC
>TRBV28|NA|11|NA|TRBJ1-5
CASRQDGIEHF
TGTGCCAGCAGGCAGGACGGGATTGAACATTTT
>TRBV4-3|NA|17|NA|TRBJ2-1
CASSQDRRVWNYNEQFF
TGCGCCAGCAGCCAAGATCGGAGGGTCTGGAACTACAATGAGCAGTTCTTC
>TRBV10-2|NA|18|few|TRBJ2-2
CASSESLGGGLNTGELFF
TGCGCCAGCAGTGAGTCTTTGGGGGGAGGCCTGAACACCGGGGAGCTGTTTTTT
>TRBV18|NA|14|NA|TRBJ2-2
CASSPTGSTGELFF
TGTGCCAGCTCACCCACAGGATCCACCGGGGAGCTGTTTTTT
>TRBV28|TRBD1|13|few|TRBJ2-1
CASSGWDRGQRFF
TGTGCCAGCTCTGGGTGGGACAGGGGGCAAAGGTTCTTC
>TRBV6-5|NA|13|NA|TRBJ2-7
CASKNPGTYEQYF
TGTGCCAGCAAGAACCCTGGTACCTACGAGCAGTACTTC
>TRBV5-4|TRBD2|16|NA|TRBJ2-7
CASSFGTLAGAGEQYF
TGTGCCAGCAGTTTCGGTACTTTAGCGGGAGCCGGCGAGCAGTACTTC
>TRBV6-5|NA|14|few|TRBJ2-5
CASSLDPREETQYF
TGTGCCAGCAGTTTAGATCCTCGTGAAGAGACCCAGTACTTC
>TRBV7-9|NA|15|NA|TRBJ1-5
CASSLEAQGNQPQHF
TGTGCCAGCAGCTTAGAGGCCCAGGGGAATCAGCCCCAGCATTTT
>TRBV6-1|TRBD1|16|few|TRBJ2-1
CASSEAPTGRNNEQFF
TGTGCCAGCAGTGAAGCGCCGACAGGGCGAAACAATGAGCAGTTCTTC
>TRBV10-3|TRBD2|16|few|TRBJ2-1
CAISSRTSPTHNEQFF
TGTGCCATCAGCAGCCGGACTAGCCCAACGCACAATGAGCAGTTCTTC
>TRBV11-2|NA|15|few|TRBJ2-7
CASSSSWNPELEQYF
TGTGCCAGCAGCTCATCGTGGAACCCAGAACTCGAGCAGTACTTC
>TRBV7-2|NA|15|NA|TRBJ1-5
CASSQHGGIGQPQHF
TGTGCCAGCAGCCAACATGGGGGCATAGGTCAGCCCCAGCATTTT
>TRBV2|NA|13|few|TRBJ2-1
CASFPGVGNEQFF
TGTGCCAGCTTCCCGGGAGTGGGCAATGAGCAGTTCTTC
>TRBV27|NA|14|few|TRBJ1-3
CASSLPGPSHTIYF
TGTGCCAGCAGTCTCCCGGGACCCAGTCACACCATATATTTT
>TRBV5-1|NA|14|NA|TRBJ1-1
CASSLLEAHGEAFF
TGCGCCAGCAGCTTGTTGGAAGCCCACGGGGAAGCTTTCTTT
>TRBV14|NA|16|few|TRBJ2-3
CASSPKSGTSTDTQYF
TGTGCCAGCAGCCCGAAGTCCGGAACTAGCACAGATACGCAGTATTTT
>TRBV20-1|NA|11|few|TRBJ1-2
CSARTLYGYTF
TGCAGTGCTAGAACTCTGTATGGCTACACCTTC
>TRBV25-1|TRBD2|14|NA|TRBJ2-7
CASSDSLGGVEQYF
TGTGCCAGCAGTGATTCTCTCGGGGGGGTCGAGCAGTACTTC
>TRBV11-2|NA|17|few|TRBJ2-5
CASSFAGTPAPEETQYF
TGTGCCAGCAGCTTTGCCGGGACACCGGCCCCCGAAGAGACCCAGTACTTC
>TRBV6-5|NA|15|NA|TRBJ2-6
CASSYRGTGANVLTF
TGTGCCAGCAGTTACAGAGGAACTGGGGCCAACGTCCTGACTTTC
>TRBV7-2|NA|16|few|TRBJ1-2
CASSLAPGILSYGYTF
TGTGCCAGCAGCTTAGCGCCCGGCATTTTGTCATATGGCTACACCTTC
>TRBV29-1|TRBD2|17|few|TRBJ2-3
CSVAPGLAGGRPDTQYF
TGCAGCGTTGCTCCGGGACTAGCGGGAGGGCGTCCAGATACGCAGTATTTT
>TRBV10-2|NA|17|few|TRBJ2-2
CASIRGVGGRTTGELFF
TGCGCCAGCATCCGTGGGGTTGGGGGGAGGACAACCGGGGAGCTGTTTTTT
>TRBV19|NA|11|NA|TRBJ2-7
CASRVGNEQYF
TGTGCCAGTAGGGTTGGTAACGAGCAGTACTTC
>TRBV7-2|NA|14|NA|TRBJ2-5
CASSLSRNQQAQYF
TGTGCCAGCAGCTTGAGTCGTAACCAGCAGGCCCAGTACTTC
>TRBV4-2|TRBD1|13|few|TRBJ2-7
CASSQGTGFEQYF
TGTGCCAGCAGCCAGGGGACAGGCTTCGAGCAGTACTTC
>TRBV13|TRBD2|17|NA|TRBJ2-3
CASSLGRGGRSTDTQYF
TGTGCCAGCAGCTTAGGCCGGGGGGGCCGGTCTACGGATACGCAGTATTTT
>TRBV19|TRBD2|14|few|TRBJ2-7
CASSIDASGYEQYF
TGTGCCAGTAGTATAGATGCTAGCGGCTACGAGCAGTACTTC
>TRBV5-6|NA|14|NA|TRBJ1-1
CASSLITGYSEAFF
TGTGCCAGCAGCTTGATTACAGGGTACTCTGAAGCTTTCTTT
>TRBV19|TRBD2|20|few|TRBJ2-2
CASSSLRGAGGPRDTGELFF
TGTGCCAGTAGCTCCCTTCGCGGAGCGGGAGGGCCGAGGGACACCGGGGAGCTGTTTTTT
>TRBV11-2|NA|15|NA|TRBJ2-1
CASSLAGSSYNEQFF
TGTGCCAGCAGCTTAGCCGGAAGCTCCTACAATGAGCAGTTCTTC
>TRBV7-9|NA|13|NA|TRBJ2-7
CASSELGSVEQYF
TGTGCCAGCAGCGAATTGGGGTCCGTCGAGCAGTACTTC
>TRBV11-2|TRBD2|17|NA|TRBJ2-3
CASSQGTSGRFVDTQYF
TGTGCCAGCAGCCAAGGGACTAGCGGGAGGTTTGTAGATACGCAGTATTTT
>TRBV7-3|TRBD1|13|NA|TRBJ1-1
CASSFRQGREAFF
TGTGCCAGCAGCTTTAGACAGGGGCGTGAAGCTTTCTTT
>TRBV7-9|TRBD1|16|few|TRBJ1-4
CASSLAPGHRGEKLFF
TGTGCCAGCAGCTTAGCGCCAGGACACAGGGGTGAAAAACTGTTTTTT
>TRBV7-2|TRBD2|13|few|TRBJ2-1
CASRTSAYNEQFF
TGTGCCAGCCGGACTAGCGCATACAATGAGCAGTTCTTC
>TRBV4-1|NA|16|NA|TRBJ2-3
CASSREQGSFGDTQYF
TGCGCCAGCAGCCGGGAACAGGGATCATTTGGAGATACGCAGTATTTT
>TRBV28|TRBD1|14|NA|TRBJ2-7
CASSLGQGIYEQYF
TGTGCCAGCAGTTTGGGACAGGGGATATACGAGCAGTACTTC
>TRBV7-2|TRBD2|17|NA|TRBJ2-1
CASSLAGASGSSPGEFF
TGTGCCAGCAGCTTAGCGGGAGCTAGCGGGAGCTCACCGGGGGAGTTCTTC
>TRBV5-4|NA|15|NA|TRBJ2-1
CASSLGGSSYNEQFF
TGTGCCAGCAGCTTAGGCGGCAGCTCCTACAATGAGCAGTTCTTC
>TRBV7-3|NA|15|few|TRBJ1-3
CASSNRHHSGNTIYF
TGTGCCAGCAGCAACCGACACCACTCTGGAAACACCATATATTTT
>TRBV6-5|TRBD1|15|few|TRBJ2-3
CASSRQGASTDTQYF
TGTGCCAGCAGTAGACAGGGAGCTAGCACAGATACGCAGTATTTT
>TRBV19|NA|12|many|TRBJ2-1
CASSTDYNEQFF
TGTGCCAGTAGTACGGACTACAATGAGCAGTTCTTC
>TRBV2|TRBD1|13|few|TRBJ2-1
CAGGRGLVNEQFF
TGTGCCGGGGGAAGGGGGCTGGTCAATGAGCAGTTCTTC
>TRBV7-9|NA|17|NA|TRBJ1-2
CASSLCSRSGRGYGYTF
TGTGCCAGCAGCTTATGTTCTCGGTCAGGGAGGGGCTATGGCTACACCTTC
>TRBV7-3|NA|13|NA|TRBJ2-1
CASSPTPQIEQFF
TGTGCCAGCAGCCCGACTCCCCAAATCGAGCAGTTCTTC
>TRBV5-1|TRBD1|14|NA|TRBJ2-3
CASSLPGTANTQYF
TGCGCCAGCAGCCTACCAGGGACAGCAAATACGCAGTATTTT